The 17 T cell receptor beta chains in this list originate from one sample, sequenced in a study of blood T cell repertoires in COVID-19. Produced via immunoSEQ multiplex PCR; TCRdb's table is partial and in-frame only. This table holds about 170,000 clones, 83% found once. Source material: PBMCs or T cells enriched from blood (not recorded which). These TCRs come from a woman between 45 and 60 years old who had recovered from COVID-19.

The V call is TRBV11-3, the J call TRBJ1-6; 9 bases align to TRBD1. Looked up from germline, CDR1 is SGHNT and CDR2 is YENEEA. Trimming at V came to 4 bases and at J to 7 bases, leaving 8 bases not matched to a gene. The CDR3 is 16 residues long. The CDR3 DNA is TGTGCCAGCAGCTCTGGACAGGGGCTCAAGAATTCACCCCTCCACTTT. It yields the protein CASSSGQGLKNSPLHF.

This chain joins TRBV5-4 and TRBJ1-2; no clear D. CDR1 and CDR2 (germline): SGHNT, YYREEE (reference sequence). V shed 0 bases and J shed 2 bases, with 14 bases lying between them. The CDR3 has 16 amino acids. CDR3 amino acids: CASSLGGGPVNYGYTF. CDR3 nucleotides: TGTGCCAGCAGCTTGGGGGGAGGTCCAGTGAACTATGGCTACACCTTC.

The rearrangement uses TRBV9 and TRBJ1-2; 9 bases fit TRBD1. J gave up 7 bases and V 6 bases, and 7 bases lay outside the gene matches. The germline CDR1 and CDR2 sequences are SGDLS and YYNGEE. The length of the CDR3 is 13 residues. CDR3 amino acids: CASTLQGAGGYTF. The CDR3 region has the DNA TGTGCCAGCACCCTACAGGGGGCAGGTGGCTACACCTTC.

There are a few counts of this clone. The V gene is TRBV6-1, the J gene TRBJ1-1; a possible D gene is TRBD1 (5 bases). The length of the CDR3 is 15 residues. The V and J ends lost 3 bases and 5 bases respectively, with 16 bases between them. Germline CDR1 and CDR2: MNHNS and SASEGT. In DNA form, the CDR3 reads TGTGCCAGCAGTGATATGGAGGCGGGGCGGACTGAAGCTTTCTTT. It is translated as CASSDMEAGRTEAFF.

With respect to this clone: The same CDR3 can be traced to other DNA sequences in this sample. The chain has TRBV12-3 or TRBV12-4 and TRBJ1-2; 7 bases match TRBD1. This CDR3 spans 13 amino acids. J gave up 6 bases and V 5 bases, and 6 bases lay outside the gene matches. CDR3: CASSLTGTDGYTF. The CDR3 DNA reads TGTGCCAGCAGTCTCACCGGGACAGATGGCTACACCTTC.

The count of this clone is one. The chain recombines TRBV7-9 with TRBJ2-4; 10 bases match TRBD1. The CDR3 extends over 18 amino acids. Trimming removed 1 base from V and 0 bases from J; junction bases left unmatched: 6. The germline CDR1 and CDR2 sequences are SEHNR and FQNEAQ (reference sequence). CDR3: CASSLGGTGELAKNIQYF. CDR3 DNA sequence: TGTGCCAGCAGCTTAGGTGGGACAGGGGAGCTAGCCAAAAACATTCAGTACTTC.

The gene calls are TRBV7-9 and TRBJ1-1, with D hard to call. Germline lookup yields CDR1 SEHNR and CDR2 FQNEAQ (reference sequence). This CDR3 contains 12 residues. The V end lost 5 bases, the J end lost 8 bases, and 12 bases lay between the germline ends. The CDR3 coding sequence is TGTGCCAGCAGCCTAAGACGGGGAGAAGCTTTCTTT. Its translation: CASSLRRGEAFF.

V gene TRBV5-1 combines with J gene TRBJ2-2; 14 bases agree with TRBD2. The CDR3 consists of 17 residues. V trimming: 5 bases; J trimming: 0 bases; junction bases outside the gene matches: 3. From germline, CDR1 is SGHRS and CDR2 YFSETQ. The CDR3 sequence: CASSKGLAGANTGELFF. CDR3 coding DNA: TGCGCCAGCAGTAAGGGACTAGCGGGGGCGAACACCGGGGAGCTGTTTTTT.

CDR3 nucleotide sequence: TGCGCCAGCAGCCGCAACATTCGACCGGGGGAACCCACCGGGGAGCTGTTTTTT. It is translated as CASSRNIRPGEPTGELFF. The chain recombines TRBV4-1 with TRBJ2-2; D possibly corresponds to TRBD2 (6 bases). The CDR3 contains 18 residues. CDR1 is MGHRA and CDR2 is YSYEKL in the germline V gene. The V and J ends lost 4 bases and 4 bases respectively, with 22 bases between them.

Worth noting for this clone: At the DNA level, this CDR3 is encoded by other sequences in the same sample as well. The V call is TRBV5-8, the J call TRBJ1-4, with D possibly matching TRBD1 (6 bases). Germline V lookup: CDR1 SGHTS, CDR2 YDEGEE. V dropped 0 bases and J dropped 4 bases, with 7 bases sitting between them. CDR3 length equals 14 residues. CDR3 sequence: CASSLGGRNEKLFF. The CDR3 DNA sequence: TGTGCCAGCAGCTTGGGGGGGCGTAATGAAAAACTGTTTTTT.

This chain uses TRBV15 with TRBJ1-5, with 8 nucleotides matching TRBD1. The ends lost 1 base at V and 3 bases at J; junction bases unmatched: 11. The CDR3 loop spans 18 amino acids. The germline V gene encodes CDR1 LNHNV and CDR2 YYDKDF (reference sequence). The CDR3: CATSRVGGGQGANQPQHF. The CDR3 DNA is TGTGCCACCAGCAGAGTGGGAGGCGGGCAGGGGGCCAATCAGCCCCAGCATTTT.

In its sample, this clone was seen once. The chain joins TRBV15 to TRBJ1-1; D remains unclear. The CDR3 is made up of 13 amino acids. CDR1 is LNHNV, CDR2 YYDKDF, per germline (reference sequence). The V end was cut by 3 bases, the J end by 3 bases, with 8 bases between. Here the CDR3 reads CATSSSQYTEAFF. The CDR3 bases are TGTGCCACCAGCAGCTCCCAGTACACTGAAGCTTTCTTT.

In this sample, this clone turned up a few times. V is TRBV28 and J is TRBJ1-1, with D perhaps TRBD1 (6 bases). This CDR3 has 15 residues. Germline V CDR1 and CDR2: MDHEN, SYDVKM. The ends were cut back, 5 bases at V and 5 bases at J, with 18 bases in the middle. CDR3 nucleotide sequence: TGTGCCAGCAGTCCAGGGGAACTGCCGTGGACTGAAGCTTTCTTT. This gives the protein CASSPGELPWTEAFF.

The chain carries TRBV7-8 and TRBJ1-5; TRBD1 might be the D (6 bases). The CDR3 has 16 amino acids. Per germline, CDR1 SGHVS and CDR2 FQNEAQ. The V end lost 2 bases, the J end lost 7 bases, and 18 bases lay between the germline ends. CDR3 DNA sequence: TGTGCCAGCAGCTTACAGGGGTCTGTAGCAGGGCAGCCCCAGCATTTT. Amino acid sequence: CASSLQGSVAGQPQHF.

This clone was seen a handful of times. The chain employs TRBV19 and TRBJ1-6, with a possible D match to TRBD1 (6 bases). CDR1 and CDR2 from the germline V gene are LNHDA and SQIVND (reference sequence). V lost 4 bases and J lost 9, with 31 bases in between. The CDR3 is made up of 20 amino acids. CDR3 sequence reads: CASSRIPSGRGPNPGSPLHF. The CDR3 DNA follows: TGTGCCAGTAGTAGGATCCCAAGTGGCAGGGGTCCTAATCCTGGTTCACCCCTCCACTTT.

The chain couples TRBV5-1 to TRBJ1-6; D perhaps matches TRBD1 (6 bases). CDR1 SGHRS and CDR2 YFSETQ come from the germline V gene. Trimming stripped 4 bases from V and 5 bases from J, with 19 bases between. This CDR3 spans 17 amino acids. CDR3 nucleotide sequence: TGCGCCAGCAGCCCACTTTATGGCAGGGGAAATAATTCACCCCTCCACTTT. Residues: CASSPLYGRGNNSPLHF. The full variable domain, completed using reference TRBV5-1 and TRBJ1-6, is KAGVTQTPRYLIKTRGQQVTLSCSPISGHRSVSWYQQTPGQGLQFLFEYFSETQRNKGNFPGRFSGRQFSNSRSEMNVSTLELGDSALYLCASSPLYGRGNNSPLHFGNGTRLTVT.

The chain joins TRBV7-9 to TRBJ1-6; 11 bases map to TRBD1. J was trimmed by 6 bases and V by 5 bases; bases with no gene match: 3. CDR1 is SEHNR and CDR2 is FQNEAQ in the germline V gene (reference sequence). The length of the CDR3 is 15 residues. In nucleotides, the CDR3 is TGTGCCAGCAGCCCCGGACAGGGGGCTAATTCACCCCTCCACTTT. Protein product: CASSPGQGANSPLHF.